The subject of this entry is one TCR beta chain. The target antigen is unknown. Produced via immunoSEQ multiplex PCR; TCRdb's table is partial and in-frame only. This table has fewer than 150,000 clones, approximately 91% appearing once. This sample is part of a study of cytomegalovirus exposure and HLA in healthy donors. Study findings and constraints: Rarity characterized most TCR sequences, yet some public TCRs appeared in many donors. Cytomegalovirus association was listed for 164 TCR beta chains.

Germline CDR1 reads MGHDK; CDR2 reads SYGVNS. The CDR3 totals 13 residues. The V and J ends lost 3 bases and 7 bases respectively, with 9 bases between them. The chain uses TRBV25-1 and TRBJ2-2; TRBD2 is a possible D gene (5 bases). The TCR was taken from a man between 18 and 29 years old in good health and CMV-seropositive. The sample taken for sequencing was PBMCs. This chain's CDR3 is CASSEREIGELFF. The CDR3, as DNA: TGTGCCAGCAGTGAGAGGGAAATCGGGGAGCTGTTTTTT.